The rows below give T cell receptor beta chains drawn from one sample of a study of T cells in Graves' hyperthyroidism and ophthalmopathy. TCRdb itself ran the multiplex PCR reads through MiXCR, one entry per CDR3 protein. This table has 700,000 or so distinct CDR3 sequences, roughly 15% appearing once. Sequencing input: blood. The receptors here all came from a man between 18 and 29 years old with Graves' hyperthyroidism. The CDR3 runs from the conserved cysteine through the conserved F or W. Fields, in order: CDR3 protein, CDR3 DNA, V gene, J gene, D gene, clone size. The D gene is left open where the match is weak. The size field is filled for only some rows; it gives once, few, many or a size class.

cdr3_aa: CSVWGHIYNEQFF; cdr3_nt: TGCAGCGTTTGGGGACATATCTACAATGAGCAGTTCTTC; v_call: TRBV29-1; j_call: TRBJ2-1; d_call: .; clone_size: few
cdr3_aa: CASSQRDRGPYEQYF; cdr3_nt: TGTGCCAGCAGCCAAAGGGACAGGGGCCCCTACGAGCAGTACTTC; v_call: TRBV3-1; j_call: TRBJ2-7; d_call: TRBD1; clone_size: .
cdr3_aa: CVSSQESVGQGFEDTQYF; cdr3_nt: TGCGTCAGCAGCCAAGAATCCGTAGGACAGGGTTTTGAGGATACGCAGTATTTT; v_call: TRBV4-1; j_call: TRBJ2-3; d_call: TRBD1; clone_size: once
cdr3_aa: CASSLGGLAGGEQYF; cdr3_nt: TGTGCCAGCAGTTTAGGAGGACTAGCGGGAGGCGAGCAGTACTTC; v_call: TRBV12-3/TRBV12-4; j_call: TRBJ2-7; d_call: TRBD2; clone_size: many
cdr3_aa: CASSLEVENTEAFF; cdr3_nt: TGCGCCAGCAGCTTGGAGGTGGAAAACACTGAAGCTTTCTTT; v_call: TRBV5-1; j_call: TRBJ1-1; d_call: .; clone_size: many
cdr3_aa: CASSRWSYGYTF; cdr3_nt: TGTGCCAGCAGTCGGTGGAGCTATGGCTACACCTTC; v_call: TRBV12-3/TRBV12-4; j_call: TRBJ1-2; d_call: .; clone_size: few
cdr3_aa: CSASGSGWEQYF; cdr3_nt: TGCAGTGCGTCCGGTAGCGGGTGGGAGCAGTACTTC; v_call: TRBV20-1; j_call: TRBJ2-7; d_call: TRBD2; clone_size: .
cdr3_aa: CASSLSGGANFRQYF; cdr3_nt: TGTGCCAGCAGTTTATCAGGGGGGGCAAACTTCAGGCAGTACTTC; v_call: TRBV27; j_call: TRBJ2-7; d_call: .; clone_size: many
cdr3_aa: CASSGRGTSGRAANEQFF; cdr3_nt: TGTGCCAGCAGTGGCCGGGGGACTAGCGGGAGGGCCGCAAATGAGCAGTTCTTC; v_call: TRBV2; j_call: TRBJ2-1; d_call: TRBD2; clone_size: many
cdr3_aa: CASSLIPGTPGEQFF; cdr3_nt: TGTGCCAGCAGCCTTATTCCCGGGACTCCGGGAGAGCAGTTCTTC; v_call: TRBV9; j_call: TRBJ2-1; d_call: .; clone_size: .
cdr3_aa: CSAATLGTVQETQYF; cdr3_nt: TGCAGTGCTGCAACCCTAGGGACCGTCCAAGAGACCCAGTACTTC; v_call: TRBV20-1; j_call: TRBJ2-5; d_call: .; clone_size: many
cdr3_aa: CASSLGFVTIGDTEAFF; cdr3_nt: TGTGCCAGCAGTCTCGGGTTCGTTACAATTGGGGACACTGAAGCTTTCTTT; v_call: TRBV28; j_call: TRBJ1-1; d_call: .; clone_size: many
cdr3_aa: CASSSPGLNRNTGGLFF; cdr3_nt: TGTGCCAGCAGTTCACCGGGACTCAATAGGAACACCGGGGGGCTGTTTTTT; v_call: TRBV28; j_call: TRBJ2-2; d_call: .; clone_size: .
cdr3_aa: CASSNRGNGELFF; cdr3_nt: TGTGCCAGCTCGAATCGGGGGAACGGGGAGCTGTTTTTT; v_call: TRBV11-3; j_call: TRBJ2-2; d_call: .; clone_size: few
cdr3_aa: CASSLGSVGDTQYF; cdr3_nt: TGTGCCAGCAGCTTGGGCTCCGTGGGAGATACGCAGTATTTT; v_call: TRBV7-3; j_call: TRBJ2-3; d_call: .; clone_size: many
cdr3_aa: CASSSLVADTQYF; cdr3_nt: TGTGCCAGCAGTTCGTTAGTGGCAGATACGCAGTATTTT; v_call: TRBV7-9; j_call: TRBJ2-3; d_call: .; clone_size: .
cdr3_aa: CATSLTVPGNTIYF; cdr3_nt: TGTGCCACCAGCTTGACAGTACCTGGAAACACCATATATTTT; v_call: TRBV15; j_call: TRBJ1-3; d_call: .; clone_size: many
cdr3_aa: CASSGTGVLGTQYF; cdr3_nt: TGTGCCAGCAGTGGGACAGGGGTTTTGGGGACCCAGTACTTC; v_call: TRBV11-2; j_call: TRBJ2-5; d_call: TRBD1; clone_size: many
cdr3_aa: CASSPLAGNKETQYF; cdr3_nt: TGTGCCAGCTCCCCACTAGCGGGGAATAAAGAGACCCAGTACTTC; v_call: TRBV11-2; j_call: TRBJ2-5; d_call: TRBD2; clone_size: few
cdr3_aa: CASSVVPGSGYEQYF; cdr3_nt: TGTGCCAGCAGCGTAGTCCCCGGGAGTGGTTACGAGCAGTACTTC; v_call: TRBV9; j_call: TRBJ2-7; d_call: .; clone_size: few
cdr3_aa: CASSPPWDPYEQYF; cdr3_nt: TGTGCCAGCTCACCACCGTGGGACCCCTACGAGCAGTACTTC; v_call: TRBV18; j_call: TRBJ2-7; d_call: .; clone_size: many
cdr3_aa: CSVTLRDRAGETQYF; cdr3_nt: TGCAGCGTTACCCTCCGGGACAGGGCTGGGGAGACCCAGTACTTC; v_call: TRBV29-1; j_call: TRBJ2-5; d_call: TRBD1; clone_size: many
cdr3_aa: CASSPRQGAQLSVLTF; cdr3_nt: TGTGCCAGTAGTCCGCGACAGGGGGCGCAGCTTAGCGTCCTGACTTTC; v_call: TRBV19; j_call: TRBJ2-6; d_call: TRBD1; clone_size: .
cdr3_aa: CASSLARGTSGKQGEQFF; cdr3_nt: TGTGCCAGCAGCTTAGCGCGAGGGACTAGCGGGAAACAGGGTGAGCAGTTCTTC; v_call: TRBV7-9; j_call: TRBJ2-1; d_call: TRBD2; clone_size: .
cdr3_aa: CASSGDEGAVQPQHF; cdr3_nt: TGTGCCAGCAGCGGGGATGAGGGGGCTGTTCAGCCCCAGCATTTT; v_call: TRBV9; j_call: TRBJ1-5; d_call: TRBD1; clone_size: .
cdr3_aa: CASSLGGAGGHYEQYF; cdr3_nt: TGTGCCAGCAGTTTAGGGGGAGCAGGGGGCCACTACGAGCAGTACTTC; v_call: TRBV28; j_call: TRBJ2-7; d_call: TRBD1; clone_size: many
cdr3_aa: CSARDLGYEQYF; cdr3_nt: TGCAGTGCTAGAGACTTGGGGTACGAGCAGTACTTC; v_call: TRBV20-1; j_call: TRBJ2-7; d_call: .; clone_size: many
cdr3_aa: CASSDGYSQQFF; cdr3_nt: TGTGCCAGCAGCGATGGGTATAGCCAGCAGTTCTTC; v_call: TRBV2; j_call: TRBJ2-1; d_call: .; clone_size: many
cdr3_aa: CASSLSGAGDEQYF; cdr3_nt: TGTGCCAGCAGCTTGTCAGGAGCGGGCGACGAGCAGTACTTC; v_call: TRBV5-6; j_call: TRBJ2-7; d_call: .; clone_size: few
cdr3_aa: CARPGQGRGELFF; cdr3_nt: TGTGCCCGGCCGGGACAGGGACGCGGGGAGCTGTTTTTT; v_call: TRBV30; j_call: TRBJ2-2; d_call: TRBD1; clone_size: few
cdr3_aa: CASSLNPSSYNEQFF; cdr3_nt: TGTGCCAGCAGCTTGAACCCTAGCTCCTACAATGAGCAGTTCTTC; v_call: TRBV5-6; j_call: TRBJ2-1; d_call: .; clone_size: many
cdr3_aa: CASRLSGFGDTQYF; cdr3_nt: TGTGCCAGCAGGCTCAGCGGGTTTGGAGATACGCAGTATTTT; v_call: TRBV12-3/TRBV12-4; j_call: TRBJ2-3; d_call: .; clone_size: many
cdr3_aa: CASSLAGGPGEQFF; cdr3_nt: TGTGCCAGCTCACTAGCGGGAGGGCCGGGTGAGCAGTTCTTC; v_call: TRBV18; j_call: TRBJ2-1; d_call: TRBD2; clone_size: many
cdr3_aa: CASSFVGTPDYEQYF; cdr3_nt: TGTGCCAGCAGCTTCGTGGGAACACCCGACTACGAGCAGTACTTC; v_call: TRBV5-5; j_call: TRBJ2-7; d_call: .; clone_size: few
cdr3_aa: CASSLLGAGDEKLFF; cdr3_nt: TGTGCCAGCAGTTTACTGGGGGCTGGTGATGAAAAACTGTTTTTT; v_call: TRBV28; j_call: TRBJ1-4; d_call: .; clone_size: .
cdr3_aa: CAWSPGQGNYEQYF; cdr3_nt: TGTGCCTGGAGTCCGGGACAGGGGAACTACGAGCAGTACTTC; v_call: TRBV30; j_call: TRBJ2-7; d_call: TRBD1; clone_size: many
cdr3_aa: CASSPYTSDSQQFF; cdr3_nt: TGTGCCAGCAGCCCTTACACTTCGGACAGTCAGCAGTTCTTC; v_call: TRBV28; j_call: TRBJ2-1; d_call: .; clone_size: many
cdr3_aa: CATAAGGEPYEQYF; cdr3_nt: TGTGCCACGGCGGCGGGGGGCGAGCCCTACGAGCAGTACTTC; v_call: TRBV24-1; j_call: TRBJ2-7; d_call: TRBD2; clone_size: many
cdr3_aa: CASNTGGSSYNEQFF; cdr3_nt: TGTGCCAGCAATACTGGCGGAAGCTCCTACAATGAGCAGTTCTTC; v_call: TRBV27; j_call: TRBJ2-1; d_call: .; clone_size: many
cdr3_aa: CASSFSGGLPNTEAFF; cdr3_nt: TGTGCCAGCAGTTTTTCCGGCGGACTCCCGAACACTGAAGCTTTCTTT; v_call: TRBV27; j_call: TRBJ1-1; d_call: .; clone_size: .
cdr3_aa: CSARGREGLEQYF; cdr3_nt: TGCAGTGCCAGGGGCAGGGAGGGACTCGAGCAGTACTTC; v_call: TRBV20-1; j_call: TRBJ2-7; d_call: .; clone_size: few
cdr3_aa: CAWSATGQGSGYTF; cdr3_nt: TGTGCCTGGAGTGCGACCGGACAGGGCTCTGGCTACACCTTC; v_call: TRBV30; j_call: TRBJ1-2; d_call: TRBD1; clone_size: many
cdr3_aa: CASSKLDYNEQFF; cdr3_nt: TGTGCCAGCAGTAAACTAGATTACAATGAGCAGTTCTTC; v_call: TRBV28; j_call: TRBJ2-1; d_call: .; clone_size: many
cdr3_aa: CASSKLIVGNQPQHF; cdr3_nt: TGTGCCAGCAGTAAGCTTATAGTAGGCAATCAGCCCCAGCATTTT; v_call: TRBV28; j_call: TRBJ1-5; d_call: .; clone_size: .
cdr3_aa: CASSFTGTTHQPQHF; cdr3_nt: TGTGCCAGCAGTTTCACCGGGACAACACATCAGCCCCAGCATTTT; v_call: TRBV27; j_call: TRBJ1-5; d_call: .; clone_size: many
cdr3_aa: CAISTPTGGNTGELFF; cdr3_nt: TGTGCCATCAGTACTCCGACGGGGGGGAACACCGGGGAGCTGTTTTTT; v_call: TRBV10-3; j_call: TRBJ2-2; d_call: TRBD2; clone_size: few
cdr3_aa: CASKKQGNSGETQYF; cdr3_nt: TGTGCCAGCAAAAAACAGGGAAACAGTGGAGAGACCCAGTACTTC; v_call: TRBV28; j_call: TRBJ2-5; d_call: .; clone_size: .
cdr3_aa: CASSLQTGPSYEQYF; cdr3_nt: TGTGCCAGCAGTTTACAGACAGGGCCTTCCTACGAGCAGTACTTC; v_call: TRBV27; j_call: TRBJ2-7; d_call: TRBD1; clone_size: .
cdr3_aa: CASSEGHGNQPQHF; cdr3_nt: TGTGCCAGCAGTGAAGGACACGGCAATCAGCCCCAGCATTTT; v_call: TRBV2; j_call: TRBJ1-5; d_call: .; clone_size: many
cdr3_aa: CAPTTGHTNTEAFF; cdr3_nt: TGTGCCCCCACCACGGGACATACGAACACTGAAGCTTTCTTT; v_call: TRBV9; j_call: TRBJ1-1; d_call: .; clone_size: .
cdr3_aa: CASSPSSGSTANEQFF; cdr3_nt: TGTGCCAGCAGCCCCTCTAGCGGGAGCACCGCCAATGAGCAGTTCTTC; v_call: TRBV14; j_call: TRBJ2-1; d_call: TRBD2; clone_size: few
cdr3_aa: CATGSGDGYTF; cdr3_nt: TGTGCCACCGGGTCCGGGGATGGCTACACCTTC; v_call: TRBV15; j_call: TRBJ1-2; d_call: .; clone_size: few
cdr3_aa: CASSPEGGEDQFF; cdr3_nt: TGTGCCAGCTCACCAGAGGGCGGGGAGGACCAGTTCTTC; v_call: TRBV18; j_call: TRBJ2-1; d_call: .; clone_size: .
cdr3_aa: CASSSPKTSGSAYNEQFF; cdr3_nt: TGTGCCAGCAGCTCCCCTAAGACTAGCGGGAGCGCCTACAATGAGCAGTTCTTC; v_call: TRBV7-8; j_call: TRBJ2-1; d_call: TRBD2; clone_size: many
cdr3_aa: CASSRYLDSANTGELFF; cdr3_nt: TGCGCCAGCAGCCGCTATTTGGACAGCGCGAACACCGGGGAGCTGTTTTTT; v_call: TRBV4-1; j_call: TRBJ2-2; d_call: .; clone_size: .
cdr3_aa: CSAPKGGKSGNEQYF; cdr3_nt: TGCAGTGCTCCCAAGGGGGGAAAAAGCGGGAACGAGCAGTACTTC; v_call: TRBV20-1; j_call: TRBJ2-7; d_call: .; clone_size: few
cdr3_aa: CASSLPGGGGKQYF; cdr3_nt: TGTGCCAGCAGCTTACCCGGCGGGGGAGGAAAGCAGTATTTT; v_call: TRBV7-9; j_call: TRBJ2-3; d_call: TRBD2; clone_size: once
cdr3_aa: CAWRTPGGDYEQFF; cdr3_nt: TGTGCCTGGAGGACTCCCGGTGGGGACTATGAGCAGTTCTTC; v_call: TRBV30; j_call: TRBJ2-1; d_call: .; clone_size: many
cdr3_aa: CASSKGTSARYEQYF; cdr3_nt: TGTGCCAGCAGCAAGGGGACTAGCGCCCGCTACGAGCAGTACTTC; v_call: TRBV7-2; j_call: TRBJ2-7; d_call: TRBD2; clone_size: many
cdr3_aa: CASSAHAAHEQYF; cdr3_nt: TGTGCCAGCAGTGCCCACGCGGCCCACGAGCAGTACTTC; v_call: TRBV2; j_call: TRBJ2-7; d_call: .; clone_size: few